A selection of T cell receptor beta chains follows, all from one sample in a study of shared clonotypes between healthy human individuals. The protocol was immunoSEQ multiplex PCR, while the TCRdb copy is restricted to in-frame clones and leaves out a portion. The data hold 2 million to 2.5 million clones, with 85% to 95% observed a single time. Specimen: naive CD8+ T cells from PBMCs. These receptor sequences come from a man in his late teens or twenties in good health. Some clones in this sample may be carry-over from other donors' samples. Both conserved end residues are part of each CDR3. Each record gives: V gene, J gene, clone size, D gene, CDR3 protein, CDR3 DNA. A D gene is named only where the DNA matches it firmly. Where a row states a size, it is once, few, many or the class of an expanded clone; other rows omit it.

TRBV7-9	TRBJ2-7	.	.	CASSLPASHEQYF	TGTGCCAGCAGCTTACCAGCTTCCCACGAGCAGTACTTC
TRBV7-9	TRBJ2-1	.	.	CASSLERTPEENEQFF	TGTGCCAGCAGCTTAGAGCGGACCCCGGAGGAAAATGAGCAGTTCTTC
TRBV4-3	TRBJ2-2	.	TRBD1	CASSQPPGRGTGELFF	TGCGCCAGCAGCCAACCCCCAGGCAGGGGGACCGGGGAGCTGTTTTTT
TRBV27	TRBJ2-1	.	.	CASSPRTPVGQFF	TGTGCCAGCAGTCCAAGGACCCCCGTGGGGCAGTTCTTC
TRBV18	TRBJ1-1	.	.	CASSLGLPPGDTEAFF	TGTGCCAGCTCACTGGGTCTCCCCCCGGGGGACACTGAAGCTTTCTTT
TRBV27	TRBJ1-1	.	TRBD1	CASSPRTGWSEAFF	TGTGCCAGCAGTCCCCGGACAGGGTGGTCTGAAGCTTTCTTT
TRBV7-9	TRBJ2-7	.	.	CASSSPVGGRIYEQYF	TGTGCCAGCAGCTCCCCCGTAGGAGGGAGGATCTACGAGCAGTACTTC
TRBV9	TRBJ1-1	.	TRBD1	CASSPNRGRTEAFF	TGTGCCAGCAGCCCGAACAGGGGTAGGACTGAAGCTTTCTTT
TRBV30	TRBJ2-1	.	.	CAWSVLPSSYNEQFF	TGTGCCTGGAGTGTTCTGCCCAGCTCCTACAATGAGCAGTTCTTC
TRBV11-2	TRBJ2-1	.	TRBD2	CASSLLAGALVPSYNEQFF	TGTGCCAGCAGCTTACTAGCGGGAGCCCTGGTTCCCTCCTACAATGAGCAGTTCTTC
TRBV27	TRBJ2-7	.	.	CASSPTGTTAYEQYF	TGTGCCAGCAGTCCCACGGGGACAACCGCCTACGAGCAGTACTTC
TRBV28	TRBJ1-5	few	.	CASSFGSPYNQPQHF	TGTGCCAGCAGTTTCGGGAGTCCTTACAATCAGCCCCAGCATTTT
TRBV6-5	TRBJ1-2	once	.	CASRGPGDGYTF	TGTGCCAGCAGGGGTCCCGGGGATGGCTACACCTTC
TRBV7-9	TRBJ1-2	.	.	CASSPPPKLGDENHGYTF	TGTGCCAGCAGCCCGCCCCCGAAGTTAGGAGACGAGAATCATGGCTACACCTTC
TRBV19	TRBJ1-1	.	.	CASSIDRDMRNTEAFF	TGTGCCAGTAGTATAGACCGGGACATGAGGAACACTGAAGCTTTCTTT
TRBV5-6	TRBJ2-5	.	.	CASRVGVETQYF	TGTGCCAGCAGGGTTGGCGTAGAGACCCAGTACTTC
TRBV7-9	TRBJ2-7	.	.	CASSSAQGLHYEQYF	TGTGCCAGCAGCTCAGCCCAGGGACTTCACTACGAGCAGTACTTC
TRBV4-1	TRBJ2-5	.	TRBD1	CASSQGQGAIGQETQYF	TGCGCCAGCAGCCAAGGACAGGGGGCAATTGGGCAAGAGACCCAGTACTTC
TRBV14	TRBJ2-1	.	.	CASSQFRDNEQFF	TGTGCCAGCAGCCAATTCAGGGACAATGAGCAGTTCTTC
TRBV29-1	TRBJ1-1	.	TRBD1	CSVPGQGPQAAFF	TGCAGCGTACCGGGACAGGGGCCCCAAGCGGCTTTCTTT
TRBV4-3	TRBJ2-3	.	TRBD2	CASSGSGRIDTQYF	TGCGCCAGCAGCGGGAGCGGGAGGATAGATACGCAGTATTTT
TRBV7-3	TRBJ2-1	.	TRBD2	CASSPSGGRLAADNEQFF	TGTGCCAGCAGCCCTTCCGGGGGCCGACTAGCGGCAGACAATGAGCAGTTCTTC
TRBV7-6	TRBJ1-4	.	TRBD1	CASSGRPGQGTGEKLFF	TGTGCCAGCAGCGGACGACCGGGACAGGGGACAGGTGAAAAACTGTTTTTT
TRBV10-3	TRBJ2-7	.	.	CAISLWGAGYEQYF	TGTGCCATCAGTCTATGGGGGGCCGGCTACGAGCAGTACTTC
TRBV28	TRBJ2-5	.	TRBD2	CASSLAGGGETQYF	TGTGCCAGCAGTCTAGCGGGAGGGGGGGAGACCCAGTACTTC
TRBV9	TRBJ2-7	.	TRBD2	CASSVGREGPEQYF	TGTGCCAGCAGCGTAGGCAGGGAGGGCCCCGAGCAGTACTTC
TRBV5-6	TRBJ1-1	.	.	CASSLGGRAEAFF	TGTGCCAGCAGCTTGGGGGGTAGGGCTGAAGCTTTCTTT
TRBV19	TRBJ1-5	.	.	CASSIDRGRNQPQHF	TGTGCCAGTAGTATAGATCGGGGACGGAATCAGCCCCAGCATTTT
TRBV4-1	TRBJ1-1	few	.	CASSEMRGSVTEAFF	TGCGCCAGCTCTGAAATGCGGGGGAGTGTCACTGAAGCTTTCTTT
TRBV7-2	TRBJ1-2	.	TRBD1	CASSLKQGHGYTF	TGTGCCAGCAGCTTAAAACAGGGGCATGGCTACACCTTC
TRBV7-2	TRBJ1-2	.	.	CASRDWTAANYGYTF	TGTGCCAGCAGAGACTGGACAGCAGCCAACTATGGCTACACCTTC
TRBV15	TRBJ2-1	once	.	CATRRGSGDNEQFF	TGTGCCACTCGCCGGGGTTCGGGGGACAATGAGCAGTTCTTC
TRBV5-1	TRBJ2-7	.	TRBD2	CASSLANGTRIEQYF	TGCGCCAGCAGCTTGGCGAACGGGACTAGAATCGAGCAGTACTTC
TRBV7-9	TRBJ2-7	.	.	CASSLAGSPTTYEQYF	TGTGCCAGCAGCTTAGCTGGCAGCCCTACTACCTACGAGCAGTACTTC
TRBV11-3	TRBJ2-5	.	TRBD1	CASSLADQGVSTQYF	TGTGCCAGCAGCTTAGCGGATCAGGGGGTTTCGACCCAGTACTTC